This T cell receptor (beta chain) emerged from a study of early T cells in non-severe SARS-CoV-2 infection. Study-wide context: RNA in bulk from unsorted whole blood was sequenced, and chains were unpaired.

The CDR3 has 15 residues. Attached unique molecular identifiers marked individual cDNA molecules. TCRdb passed the 5' RACE reads through MiXCR, listing each CDR3 protein once. In the table there are approximately 70,000 distinct CDR3 sequences, roughly 4.7% of which are singletons. The receptor was derived from an adult who was a healthcare worker with PCR-confirmed SARS-CoV-2 infection or an uninfected control (not recorded which). Sequencing used whole blood, obtained at baseline. This sequence joins TRBV21-1 and TRBJ2-1; no DNA check was done on the table's D call, TRBD2. TRBV21-1 is flagged as a pseudogene. Here the CDR3 reads CASPSGGVVCNEQFF. For the CDR3, the DNA is TGTGCCAGCCCCTCCGGGGGGGTAGTTTGCAATGAGCAGTTCTTC.